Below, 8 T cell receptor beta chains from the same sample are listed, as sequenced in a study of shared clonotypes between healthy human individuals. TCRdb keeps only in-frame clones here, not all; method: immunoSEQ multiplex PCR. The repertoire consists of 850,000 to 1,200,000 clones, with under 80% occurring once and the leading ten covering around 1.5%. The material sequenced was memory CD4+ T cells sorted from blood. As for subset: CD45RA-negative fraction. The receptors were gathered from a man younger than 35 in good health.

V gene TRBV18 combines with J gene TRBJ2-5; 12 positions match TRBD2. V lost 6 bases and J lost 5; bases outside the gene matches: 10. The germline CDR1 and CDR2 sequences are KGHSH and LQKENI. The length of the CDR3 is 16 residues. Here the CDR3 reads CASSPGLAGREETQYF. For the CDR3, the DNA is TGTGCCAGCTCTCCCGGACTAGCGGGAAGAGAGGAGACCCAGTACTTC.

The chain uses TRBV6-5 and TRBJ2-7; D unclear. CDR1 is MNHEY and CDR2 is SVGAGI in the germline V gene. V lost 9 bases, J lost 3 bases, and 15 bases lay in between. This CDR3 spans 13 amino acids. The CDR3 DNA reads TGTGCCAGTAGGCGCGACTCGGGCTACGAGCAGTACTTC. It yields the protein CASRRDSGYEQYF.

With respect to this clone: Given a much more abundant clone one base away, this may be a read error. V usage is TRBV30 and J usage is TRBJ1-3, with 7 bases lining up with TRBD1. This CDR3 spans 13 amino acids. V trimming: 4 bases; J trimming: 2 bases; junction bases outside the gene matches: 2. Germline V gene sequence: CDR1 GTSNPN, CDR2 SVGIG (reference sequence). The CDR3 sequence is CAWNRGPGNTIYF. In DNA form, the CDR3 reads TGTGCCTGGAACAGGGGCCCTGGAAACACCATATATTTT.

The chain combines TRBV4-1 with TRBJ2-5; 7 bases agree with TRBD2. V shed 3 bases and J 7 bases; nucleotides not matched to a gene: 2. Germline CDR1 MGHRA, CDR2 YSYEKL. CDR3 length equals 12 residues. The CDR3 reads CASSQPSGTQYF. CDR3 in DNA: TGCGCCAGCAGCCAGCCTAGCGGGACCCAGTACTTC.

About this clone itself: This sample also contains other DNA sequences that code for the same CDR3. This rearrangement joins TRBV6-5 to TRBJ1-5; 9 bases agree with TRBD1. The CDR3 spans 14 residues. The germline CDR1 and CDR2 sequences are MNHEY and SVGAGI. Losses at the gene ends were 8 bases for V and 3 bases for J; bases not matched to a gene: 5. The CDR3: CASRGQGLNQPQHF. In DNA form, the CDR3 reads TGTGCCAGCCGAGGACAGGGGCTCAATCAGCCCCAGCATTTT.

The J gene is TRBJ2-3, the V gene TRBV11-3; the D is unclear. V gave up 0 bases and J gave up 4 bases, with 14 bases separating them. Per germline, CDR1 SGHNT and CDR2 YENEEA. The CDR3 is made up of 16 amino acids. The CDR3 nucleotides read TGTGCCAGCAGCTTAGATGGGGTCCTGGGCGCAGATACGCAGTATTTT. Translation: CASSLDGVLGADTQYF.

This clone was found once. This CDR3 is CASTPLGAGSTDTQYF. The CDR3 nucleotides are TGTGCCAGCACTCCTCTAGGGGCGGGGAGCACAGATACGCAGTATTTT. V usage is TRBV28 and J usage is TRBJ2-3; TRBD2 might be the D (6 bases). The CDR3 is made up of 16 amino acids. In germline, CDR1 is MDHEN, CDR2 SYDVKM. Trimming pared 7 bases from V and 0 bases from J, leaving 17 bases between.

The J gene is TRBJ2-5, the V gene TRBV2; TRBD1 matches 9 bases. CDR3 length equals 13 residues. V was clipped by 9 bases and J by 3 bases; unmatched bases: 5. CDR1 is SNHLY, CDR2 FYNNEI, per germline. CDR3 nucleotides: TGTGCCAGTCGGGACAGGGCAGAAGAGACCCAGTACTTC. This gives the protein CASRDRAEETQYF.